The source of this T cell receptor beta chain is a study of identical twins. Overall study results and limits: Within twin pairs, the out-of-frame alpha sequences they shared showed excess low generation probability. Insertion counts were lower in abundant cord blood beta clonotypes, a trend that memory repertoires did not show.

TCRdb reprocessed the 5' RACE reads via MiXCR and lists one record per CDR3 protein. The table includes hundreds of thousands of distinct CDR3 sequences, 15% to 20% detected once. V was clipped by 5 bases and J by 5 bases; unmatched bases: 11. The CDR3 contains 17 residues. Germline values: CDR1 LGHDT, CDR2 YNNKEL (reference sequence). This clonotype showed up just a few times. As yet, its antigen is unknown. In addition, the sample was reused for a study of T cells expressing NK-cell markers. Turning to that study: About 1.0-7.0% of CD8+ T cells in several donors belonged to dominant NKG2C+ clonotypes. In a few donors, dominant clonotypes made up about 28.3-65% of CD3+CD56-NKG2C+ cells.

The receptor was derived from a young woman in good health. The V gene is TRBV3-1, the J gene TRBJ2-7; 14 nucleotides align to TRBD2. Sample: PBMCs. This CDR3 is CASSTRGTSGSLNEQYF. CDR3 in DNA: TGTGCCAGCAGCACTCGAGGGACTAGCGGGAGTCTAAACGAGCAGTACTTC.